The rows below give T cell receptor beta chains drawn from one sample of a study of monozygotic twins with inflammatory bowel disease. With the 5' RACE reads reprocessed, TCRdb shows one record per CDR3 protein and no DNA. This sample's table reports about 380,000 distinct CDR3 sequences. Source material: blood. The receptors were gathered from a human donor with ulcerative colitis or Crohn's disease, or a healthy co-twin of an affected twin (not recorded which). The CDR3 runs from the conserved cysteine through the conserved F or W. Each record gives: J gene, V gene, CDR3 protein.

TRBJ2-3	TRBV5-1	CASRLAALLDTDTQYF
TRBJ1-4	TRBV4-2	CASSQDTGGNEKLFF
TRBJ1-6	TRBV25-1	CATMGPARYSPLHF
TRBJ2-1	TRBV5-1	CASSPQSVYNEQFF
TRBJ2-6	TRBV4-3	CASSQDIRDFSGANVLTF
TRBJ1-1	TRBV5-1	CASSPGQGRGDTEAFF
TRBJ1-1	TRBV29-1	CSVDPQSMNTEAFF
TRBJ1-2	TRBV5-5	CASSFLSDRTGYTF
TRBJ2-3	TRBV3-1	CASSQVGGGRTDTQYF
TRBJ2-1	TRBV5-1	CASSQTVSSYNEQFF
TRBJ2-3	TRBV12-3/TRBV12-4	CASSFLGYTDTQYF
TRBJ2-1	TRBV6-2/TRBV6-3	CASSYSIHTSGGNEQFF
TRBJ1-6	TRBV6-5	CASSWGDRYNSPLHF
TRBJ2-3	TRBV7-6	CASSLRLAGSTDTQYF
TRBJ1-2	TRBV5-1	CASSLEGTNYGYTF
TRBJ1-1	TRBV12-3/TRBV12-4	CASSPASGTGVKAFF
TRBJ2-5	TRBV11-2	CASSLEQGSETQYF
TRBJ1-1	TRBV6-1	CASSQTPRRGVNTEAFF
TRBJ2-7	TRBV19	CASSLGTGISYEQYF
TRBJ2-5	TRBV24-1	CATSDPRGAFQETQYF
TRBJ1-3	TRBV5-1	CASSPWTGGSGTIYF
TRBJ2-3	TRBV28	CASSNYRDDTQYF
TRBJ1-1	TRBV29-1	CSAETGENTEAFF
TRBJ1-1	TRBV7-9	CASSLVRENTEAFF
TRBJ2-1	TRBV6-2/TRBV6-3	CASTKGDRATYNEQFF
TRBJ2-2	TRBV4-3	CASSQDENTGELFF
TRBJ1-6	TRBV5-4	CASSFWGRLNSPLHF